This T cell receptor (beta chain) was captured in a study of T-cell reconstitution after alpha-beta-depleted transplantation in children. Germline CDR1 is LNHDA and CDR2 is SQIVND (reference sequence). The CDR3 has 13 amino acids. V lost 4 bases to trimming and J lost 7 bases; unmatched junction nucleotides: 6. The library targeted TCRbeta and was prepared with unique molecular identifiers. TCRdb redid the calling of the PCR reads with MiXCR, one entry per CDR3 protein. This table has some 550,000 distinct CDR3 sequences, around 17% appearing once. The sample consisted of PBMCs from the stem cell graft donor, taken from the stem cell graft. J is TRBJ1-1 and V is TRBV19; 7 nucleotides align to TRBD1. The TCR comes from a human donor who donated a stem cell graft to a child with acute lymphoblastic leukemia. CDR3 DNA: TGTGCCAGTAGTACAATGACAGGGTTTGAAGCTTTCTTT. It translates to CASSTMTGFEAFF.